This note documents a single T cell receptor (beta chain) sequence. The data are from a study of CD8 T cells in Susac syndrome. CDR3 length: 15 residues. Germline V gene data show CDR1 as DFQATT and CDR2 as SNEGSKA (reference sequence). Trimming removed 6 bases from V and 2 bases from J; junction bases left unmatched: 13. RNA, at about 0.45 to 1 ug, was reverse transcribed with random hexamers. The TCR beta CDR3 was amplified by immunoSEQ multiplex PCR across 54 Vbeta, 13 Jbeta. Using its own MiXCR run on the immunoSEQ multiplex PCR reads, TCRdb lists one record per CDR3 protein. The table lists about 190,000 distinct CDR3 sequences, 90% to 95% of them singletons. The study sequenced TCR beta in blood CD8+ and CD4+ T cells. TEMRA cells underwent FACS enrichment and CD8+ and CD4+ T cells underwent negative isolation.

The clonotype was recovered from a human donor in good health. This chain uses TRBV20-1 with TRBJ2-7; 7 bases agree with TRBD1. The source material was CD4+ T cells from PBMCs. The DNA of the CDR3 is TGCAGTGCGCCAAACAGGGGATCGTCCGCCTACGAGCAGTACTTC. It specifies CSAPNRGSSAYEQYF.